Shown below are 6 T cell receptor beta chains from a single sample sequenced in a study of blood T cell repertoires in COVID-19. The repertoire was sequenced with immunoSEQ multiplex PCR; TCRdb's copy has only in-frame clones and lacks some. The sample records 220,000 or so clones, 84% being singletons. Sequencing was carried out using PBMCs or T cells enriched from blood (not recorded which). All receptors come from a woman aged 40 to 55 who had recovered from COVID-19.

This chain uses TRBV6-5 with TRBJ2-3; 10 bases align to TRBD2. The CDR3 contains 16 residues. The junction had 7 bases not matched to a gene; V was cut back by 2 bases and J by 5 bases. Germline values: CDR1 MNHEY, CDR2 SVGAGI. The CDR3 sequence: CASSYGAGGLEDTQYF. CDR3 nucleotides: TGTGCCAGCAGTTACGGAGCGGGAGGGCTTGAAGATACGCAGTATTTT.

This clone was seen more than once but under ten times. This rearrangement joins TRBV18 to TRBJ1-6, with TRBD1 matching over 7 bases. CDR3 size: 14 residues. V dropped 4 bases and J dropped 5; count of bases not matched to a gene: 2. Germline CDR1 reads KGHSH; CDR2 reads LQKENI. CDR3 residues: CASSLTGDNSPLHF. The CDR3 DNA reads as TGTGCCAGCTCACTCACAGGGGATAATTCACCCCTCCACTTT.

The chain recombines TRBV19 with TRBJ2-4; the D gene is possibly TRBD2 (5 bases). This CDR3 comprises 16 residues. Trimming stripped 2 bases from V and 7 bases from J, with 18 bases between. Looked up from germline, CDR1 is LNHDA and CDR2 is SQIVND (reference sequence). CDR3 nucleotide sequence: TGTGCCAGTAGTATACCTGGTTCTGAGGGTTGGAACATTCAGTACTTC. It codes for CASSIPGSEGWNIQYF.

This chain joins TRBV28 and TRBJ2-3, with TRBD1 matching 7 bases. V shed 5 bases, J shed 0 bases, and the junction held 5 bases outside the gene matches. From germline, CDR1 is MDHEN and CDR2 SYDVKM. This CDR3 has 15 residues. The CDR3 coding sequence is TGTGCCAGCAGTAACAGGGGTGTTAGCACAGATACGCAGTATTTT. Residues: CASSNRGVSTDTQYF.

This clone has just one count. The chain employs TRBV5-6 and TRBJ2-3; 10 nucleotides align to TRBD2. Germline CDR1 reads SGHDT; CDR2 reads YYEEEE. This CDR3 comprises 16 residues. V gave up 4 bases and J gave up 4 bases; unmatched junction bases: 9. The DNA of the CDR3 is TGTGCCAGCAGCCCCATAGCGGGAGGTAGAGCAGATACGCAGTATTTT. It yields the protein CASSPIAGGRADTQYF.

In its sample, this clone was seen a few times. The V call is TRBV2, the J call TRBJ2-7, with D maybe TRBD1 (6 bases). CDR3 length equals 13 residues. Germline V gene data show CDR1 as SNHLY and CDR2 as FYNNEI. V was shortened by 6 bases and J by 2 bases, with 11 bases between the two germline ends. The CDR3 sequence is CASSGTFPYEQYF. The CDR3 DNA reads TGTGCCAGCAGCGGGACATTTCCCTACGAGCAGTACTTC.